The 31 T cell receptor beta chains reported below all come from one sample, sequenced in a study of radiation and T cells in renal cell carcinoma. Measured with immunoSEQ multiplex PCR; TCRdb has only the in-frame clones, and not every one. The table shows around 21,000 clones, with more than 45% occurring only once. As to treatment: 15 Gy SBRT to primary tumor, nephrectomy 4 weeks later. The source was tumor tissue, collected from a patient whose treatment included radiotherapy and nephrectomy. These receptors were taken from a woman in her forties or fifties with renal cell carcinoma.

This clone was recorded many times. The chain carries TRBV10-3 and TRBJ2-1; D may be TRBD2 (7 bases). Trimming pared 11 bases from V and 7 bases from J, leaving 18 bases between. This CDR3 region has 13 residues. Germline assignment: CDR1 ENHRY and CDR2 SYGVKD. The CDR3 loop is CALRGGGENEQFF. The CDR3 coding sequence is TGTGCCCTGAGGGGGGGTGGAGAAAATGAGCAGTTCTTC.

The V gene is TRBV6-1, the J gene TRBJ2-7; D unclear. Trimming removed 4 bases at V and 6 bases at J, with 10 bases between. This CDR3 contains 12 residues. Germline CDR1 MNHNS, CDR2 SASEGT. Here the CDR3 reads CASSGGSLEQYF. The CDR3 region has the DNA TGTGCCAGCAGTGGAGGTAGCCTCGAGCAGTACTTC.

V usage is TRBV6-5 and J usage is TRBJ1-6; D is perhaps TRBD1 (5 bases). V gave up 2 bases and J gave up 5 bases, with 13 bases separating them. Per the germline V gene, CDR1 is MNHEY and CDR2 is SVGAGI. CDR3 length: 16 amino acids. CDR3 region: CASSYSGGKDNSPLHF. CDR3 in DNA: TGTGCCAGCAGTTACAGCGGGGGGAAAGATAATTCACCCCTCCACTTT.

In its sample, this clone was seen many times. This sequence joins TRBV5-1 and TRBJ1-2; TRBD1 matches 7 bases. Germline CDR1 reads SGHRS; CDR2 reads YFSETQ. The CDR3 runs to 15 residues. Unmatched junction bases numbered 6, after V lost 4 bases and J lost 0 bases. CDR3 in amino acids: CASSLEGAANYGYTF. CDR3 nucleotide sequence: TGCGCCAGCAGCCTGGAGGGGGCCGCTAACTATGGCTACACCTTC.

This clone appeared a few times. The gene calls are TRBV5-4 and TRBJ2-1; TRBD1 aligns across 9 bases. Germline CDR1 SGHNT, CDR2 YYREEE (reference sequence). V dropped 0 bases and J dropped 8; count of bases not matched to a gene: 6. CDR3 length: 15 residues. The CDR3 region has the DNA TGTGCCAGCAGCTTGGCCCCGGACAGGGGTCATGAGCAGTTCTTC. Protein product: CASSLAPDRGHEQFF.

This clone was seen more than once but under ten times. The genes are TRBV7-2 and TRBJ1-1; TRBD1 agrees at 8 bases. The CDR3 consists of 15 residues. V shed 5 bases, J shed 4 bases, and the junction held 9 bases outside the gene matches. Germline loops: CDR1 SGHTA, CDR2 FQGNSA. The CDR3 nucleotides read TGTGCCAGCAGCCCCCGGACAGGGCCGAGCACTGAAGCTTTCTTT. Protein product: CASSPRTGPSTEAFF.

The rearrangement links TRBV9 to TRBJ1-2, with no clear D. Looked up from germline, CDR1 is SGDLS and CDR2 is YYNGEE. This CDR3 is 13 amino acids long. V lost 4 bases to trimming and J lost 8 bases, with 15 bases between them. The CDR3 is CASSPGPSRGYTF. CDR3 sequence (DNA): TGTGCCAGCAGCCCCGGGCCATCAAGGGGCTACACCTTC.

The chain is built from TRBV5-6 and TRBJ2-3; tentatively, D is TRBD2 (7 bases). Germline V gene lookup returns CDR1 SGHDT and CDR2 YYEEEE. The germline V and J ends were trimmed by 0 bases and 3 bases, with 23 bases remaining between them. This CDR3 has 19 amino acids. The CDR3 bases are TGTGCCAGCAGCTTGGCTAAGGGAGGGGGGCCATCGTCAACAGATACGCAGTATTTT. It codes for CASSLAKGGGPSSTDTQYF.

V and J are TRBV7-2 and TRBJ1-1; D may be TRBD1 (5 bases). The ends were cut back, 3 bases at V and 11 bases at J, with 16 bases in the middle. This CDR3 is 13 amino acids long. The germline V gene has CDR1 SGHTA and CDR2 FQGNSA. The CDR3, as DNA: TGTGCCAGCAGCTTCTTATTAGGCAGGGACGCTTTCTTT. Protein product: CASSFLLGRDAFF.

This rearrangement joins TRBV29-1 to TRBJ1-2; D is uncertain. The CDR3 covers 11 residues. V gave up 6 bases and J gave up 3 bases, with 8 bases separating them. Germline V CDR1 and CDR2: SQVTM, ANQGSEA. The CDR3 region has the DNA TGCAGCGTCATCGCATACTATGGCTACACCTTC. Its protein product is CSVIAYYGYTF. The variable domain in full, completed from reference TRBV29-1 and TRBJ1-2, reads SAVISQKPSRDICQRGTSLTIQCQVDSQVTMMFWYRQQPGQSLTLIATANQGSEATYESGFVIDKFPISRPNLTFSTLTVSNMSPEDSSIYLCSVIAYYGYTFGSGTRLTVV.

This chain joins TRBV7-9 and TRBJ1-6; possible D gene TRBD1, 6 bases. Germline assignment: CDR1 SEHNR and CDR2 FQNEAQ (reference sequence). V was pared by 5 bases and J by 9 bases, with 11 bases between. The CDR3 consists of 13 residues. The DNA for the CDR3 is TGTGCCAGCAGCCCGGGACAATTTTCACCCCTCCACTTT. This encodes CASSPGQFSPLHF.

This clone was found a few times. The DNA of the CDR3 is TGTGCCAGCAGCGCACGAAATGGTAGAAACACCATATATTTT. The encoded protein is CASSARNGRNTIYF. The chain links TRBV7-2 to TRBJ1-3; D remains unclear. Germline CDR1 and CDR2: SGHTA and FQGNSA. The V end lost 5 bases, the J end lost 5 bases, and 13 bases lay between the germline ends. The CDR3 extends over 14 amino acids.

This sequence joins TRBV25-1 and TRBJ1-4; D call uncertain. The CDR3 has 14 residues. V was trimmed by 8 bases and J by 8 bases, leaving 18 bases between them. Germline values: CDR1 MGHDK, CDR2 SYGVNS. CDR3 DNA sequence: TGTGCCAGCCGCGAGGGTGGATGGGCCGAAAAACTGTTTTTT. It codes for CASREGGWAEKLFF.

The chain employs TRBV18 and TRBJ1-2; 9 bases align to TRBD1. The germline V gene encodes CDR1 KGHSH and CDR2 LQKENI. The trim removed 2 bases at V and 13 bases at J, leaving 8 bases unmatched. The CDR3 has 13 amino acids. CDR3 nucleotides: TGTGCCAGCTCACCAACAGGGGGCACCGGTCTCACCTTC. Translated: CASSPTGGTGLTF.

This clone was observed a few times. The CDR3 here is CASSDPSAGGFNSPLHF. Written as DNA, the CDR3 is TGTGCCAGCAGTGACCCCTCCGCGGGAGGGTTTAATTCACCCCTCCACTTT. The chain couples TRBV2 to TRBJ1-6; D ambiguous. Germline V CDR1 and CDR2: SNHLY, FYNNEI. The CDR3 is 17 residues long. The V gene lost 3 bases and the J gene lost 6 bases, with 18 bases spanning the gap.

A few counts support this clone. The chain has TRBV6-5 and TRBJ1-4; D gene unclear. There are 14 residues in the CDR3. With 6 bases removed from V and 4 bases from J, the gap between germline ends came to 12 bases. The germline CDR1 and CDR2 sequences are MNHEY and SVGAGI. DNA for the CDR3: TGTGCCAGCAGAACCAGCGCTATTAATGAAAAACTGTTTTTT. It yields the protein CASRTSAINEKLFF.

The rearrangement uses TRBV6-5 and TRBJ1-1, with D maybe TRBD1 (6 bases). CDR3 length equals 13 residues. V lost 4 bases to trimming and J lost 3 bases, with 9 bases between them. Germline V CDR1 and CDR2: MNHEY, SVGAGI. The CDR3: CASSSTGYTEAFF. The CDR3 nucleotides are TGTGCCAGCAGTTCGACAGGATACACTGAAGCTTTCTTT.

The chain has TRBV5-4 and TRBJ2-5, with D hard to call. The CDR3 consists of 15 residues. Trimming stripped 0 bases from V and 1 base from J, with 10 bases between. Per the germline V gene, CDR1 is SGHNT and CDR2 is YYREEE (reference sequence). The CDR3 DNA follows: TGTGCCAGCAGCTTGGTCGTAGGCAGCCAAGAGACCCAGTACTTC. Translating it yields CASSLVVGSQETQYF.

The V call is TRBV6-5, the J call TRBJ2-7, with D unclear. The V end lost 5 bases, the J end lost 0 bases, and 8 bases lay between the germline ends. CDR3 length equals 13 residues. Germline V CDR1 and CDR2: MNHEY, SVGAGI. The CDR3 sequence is CASSPDGSYEQYF. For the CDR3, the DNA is TGTGCCAGCAGTCCGGACGGCTCCTACGAGCAGTACTTC.

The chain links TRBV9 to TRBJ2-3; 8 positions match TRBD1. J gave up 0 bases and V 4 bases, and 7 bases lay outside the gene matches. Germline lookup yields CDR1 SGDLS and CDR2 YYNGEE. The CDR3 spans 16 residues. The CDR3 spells CASSPQGAVSTDTQYF. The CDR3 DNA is TGTGCCAGCAGCCCTCAGGGGGCGGTGAGCACAGATACGCAGTATTTT.

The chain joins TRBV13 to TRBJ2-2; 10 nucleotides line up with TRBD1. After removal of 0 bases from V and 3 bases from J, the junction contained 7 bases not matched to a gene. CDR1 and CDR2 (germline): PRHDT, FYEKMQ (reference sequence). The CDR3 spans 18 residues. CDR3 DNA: TGTGCCAGCAGCTTAGGGCCGTCCGGGACAGGGGACACCGGGGAGCTGTTTTTT. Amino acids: CASSLGPSGTGDTGELFF.

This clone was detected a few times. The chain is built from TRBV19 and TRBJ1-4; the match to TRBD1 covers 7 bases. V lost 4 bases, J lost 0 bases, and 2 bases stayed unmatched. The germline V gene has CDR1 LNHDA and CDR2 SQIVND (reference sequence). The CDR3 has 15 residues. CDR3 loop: CASSTGTATNEKLFF. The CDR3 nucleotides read TGTGCCAGTAGTACCGGGACAGCAACTAATGAAAAACTGTTTTTT.

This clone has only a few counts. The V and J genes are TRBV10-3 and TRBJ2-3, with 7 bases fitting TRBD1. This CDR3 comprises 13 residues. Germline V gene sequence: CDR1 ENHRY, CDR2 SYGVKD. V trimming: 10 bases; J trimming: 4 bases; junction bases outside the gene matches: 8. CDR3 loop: CATRDSYSDTQYF. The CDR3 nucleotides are TGTGCCACCCGGGACAGCTATTCAGATACGCAGTATTTT.

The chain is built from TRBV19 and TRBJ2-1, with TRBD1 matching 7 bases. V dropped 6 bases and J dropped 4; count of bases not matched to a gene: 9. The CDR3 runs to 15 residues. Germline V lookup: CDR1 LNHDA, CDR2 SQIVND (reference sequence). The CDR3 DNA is TGTGCCAGTAGACCCGGGACAGTCCTATACAATGAGCAGTTCTTC. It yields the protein CASRPGTVLYNEQFF.

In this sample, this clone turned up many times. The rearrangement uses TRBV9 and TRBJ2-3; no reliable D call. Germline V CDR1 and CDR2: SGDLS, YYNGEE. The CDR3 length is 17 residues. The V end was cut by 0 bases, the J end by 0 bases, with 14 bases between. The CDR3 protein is CASSVETYPPSTDTQYF. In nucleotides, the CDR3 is TGTGCCAGCAGCGTAGAAACATATCCTCCTAGCACAGATACGCAGTATTTT.

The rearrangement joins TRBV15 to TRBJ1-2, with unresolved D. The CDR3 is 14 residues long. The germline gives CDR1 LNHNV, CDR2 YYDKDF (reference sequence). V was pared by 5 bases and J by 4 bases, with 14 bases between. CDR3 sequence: CATSEGLSPYGYTF. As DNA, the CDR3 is TGTGCCACCAGCGAAGGGCTCAGCCCCTATGGCTACACCTTC.

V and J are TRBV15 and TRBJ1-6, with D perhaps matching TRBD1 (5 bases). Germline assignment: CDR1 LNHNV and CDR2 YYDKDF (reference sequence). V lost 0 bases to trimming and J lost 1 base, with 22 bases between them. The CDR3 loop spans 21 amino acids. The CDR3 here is CATSRDLGNSIGASYNSPLHF. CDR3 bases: TGTGCCACCAGCAGAGATCTCGGGAACAGCATAGGGGCATCCTATAATTCACCCCTCCACTTT.

The CDR3 region has the DNA TGTGCCAGCAGTTACTCTCGGACAGGTCTGAAAGCTTTCTTT. Translation gives CASSYSRTGLKAFF. V gene TRBV6-5 combines with J gene TRBJ1-1, with 7 bases that match TRBD1. V shed 0 bases, J shed 9 bases, and the junction held 7 bases outside the gene matches. This CDR3 has 14 residues. CDR1 is MNHEY and CDR2 is SVGAGI in the germline V gene.

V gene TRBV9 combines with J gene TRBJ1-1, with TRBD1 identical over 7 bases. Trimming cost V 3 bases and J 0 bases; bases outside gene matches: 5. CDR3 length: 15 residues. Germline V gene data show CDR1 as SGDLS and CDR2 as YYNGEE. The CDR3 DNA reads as TGTGCCAGCAGCGCCAGGGGGGTATTGAACACTGAAGCTTTCTTT. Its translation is CASSARGVLNTEAFF.

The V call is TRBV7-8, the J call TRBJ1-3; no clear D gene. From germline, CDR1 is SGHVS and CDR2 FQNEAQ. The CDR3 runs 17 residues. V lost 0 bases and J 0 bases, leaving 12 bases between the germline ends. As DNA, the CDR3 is TGTGCCAGCAGCTTAGCGAGGCAGTTTTTCTCTGGAAACACCATATATTTT. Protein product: CASSLARQFFSGNTIYF.

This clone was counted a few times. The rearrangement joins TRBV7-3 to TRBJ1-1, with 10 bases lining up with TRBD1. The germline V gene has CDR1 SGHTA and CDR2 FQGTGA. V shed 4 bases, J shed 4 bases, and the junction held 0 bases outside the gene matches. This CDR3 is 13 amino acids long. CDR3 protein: CASSWTGGTEAFF. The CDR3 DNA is TGTGCCAGCAGCTGGACAGGGGGCACTGAAGCTTTCTTT.